Each of the 4 T cell receptor beta chains below was sequenced from the same sample in a study of cytomegalovirus exposure and HLA in healthy donors. The PCR employed 60 Vbeta primers together with 13 Jbeta primers. Libraries were prepared by immunoSEQ multiplex PCR; TCRdb keeps only in-frame clonotypes and omits some of them. Among around 70,000 clones listed, 75% to 85% were seen once. The sequencing sample was made of PBMCs. These receptors were obtained from a human donor in good health.

This clone has a single count. The gene calls are TRBV5-1 and TRBJ2-1; 7 bases line up with TRBD1. The CDR3 has 12 residues. J lost 15 bases, V lost 4 bases, and 10 bases had no gene match. The germline V gene has CDR1 SGHRS and CDR2 YFSETQ. CDR3 amino acids: CASSREGGLGFF. The CDR3 DNA is TGCGCCAGCAGCCGGGAAGGGGGCCTTGGGTTCTTC.

The chain has TRBV5-1 and TRBJ2-3; D might be TRBD2 (6 bases). Germline assignment: CDR1 SGHRS and CDR2 YFSETQ. Trimming removed 0 bases from V and 8 bases from J, with 13 bases in between. This CDR3 spans 14 amino acids. CDR3 amino acids: CASSLAGVGVTQYF. For the CDR3, the DNA is TGCGCCAGCAGCTTGGCGGGGGTGGGGGTTACGCAGTATTTT.

This clone has a handful of counts. DNA of the CDR3: TGCGCCAGCAGCCAAGTTAGCCGGGACAGGTCCTACTCCTACAATGAGCAGTTCTTC. Translating gives CASSQVSRDRSYSYNEQFF. The chain is built from TRBV4-3 and TRBJ2-1; 8 bases match TRBD1. CDR1 is LGHNA, CDR2 YSLEER, per germline. V was clipped by 1 base and J by 0 bases; unmatched bases: 11. The CDR3 sequence is 19 residues long.

This chain joins TRBV6-5 and TRBJ1-1, with a weak D call TRBD1 (5 bases). The V end lost 8 bases, the J end lost 0 bases, and 7 bases lay between the germline ends. CDR3 length: 12 residues. The germline V gene encodes CDR1 MNHEY and CDR2 SVGAGI. The CDR3, as DNA: TGTGCCAGCGGGGGGTTGAACACTGAAGCTTTCTTT. Translated: CASGGLNTEAFF.